This T cell receptor (beta chain) emerged from a study of CD8 T cells in Susac syndrome. An amount of RNA that ranged from 0.5 to 1 ug was reverse transcribed with random hexamers. TCRdb itself ran the immunoSEQ multiplex PCR reads through MiXCR, one entry per CDR3 protein. The sample has more than 200,000 distinct CDR3 sequences, about 94% seen once. Trimming took 1 base from V and 0 from J, leaving 6 bases between them. Per the germline V gene, CDR1 is LGHNA and CDR2 is YSLEER. The CDR3 spans 15 residues. The chain recombines TRBV4-3 with TRBJ1-4, with unresolved D. The sequenced material came from CD4+ T cells from PBMCs. The sequence was obtained from a human donor with Susac syndrome. The CDR3 here is CASSQASTTNEKLFF. In DNA, the CDR3 is TGCGCCAGCAGCCAAGCATCCACAACTAATGAAAAACTGTTTTTT.